The text below deals with one T cell receptor (beta chain). Antigen unknown. Next came a second PCR, run for 7 to 11 cycles, which used a sample-barcoded 5' primer along with a J-beta primer mix. Individual samples furnished no less than 2.5 million CDR3-containing paired-end reads apiece. TCRdb itself ran the 5' RACE reads through MiXCR, one entry per CDR3 protein. The sample includes 1.5 million to 2 million distinct CDR3 sequences, around 50% of them seen just once. These data originate in a study of blood T cells in healthy people across ages. The study, taken as a whole, reports: Long-lived donors carried more naive CD4+ cells and greater diversity than aged donors. As age increased, TCR beta diversity per million T cells fell in a roughly linear fashion.

With 4 bases clipped from V and 8 bases from J, the junction kept 7 bases outside the gene matches. From germline, CDR1 is SGHDN and CDR2 FVKESK. CDR3 length equals 14 residues. The chain has TRBV14 and TRBJ1-2, with 10 positions matching TRBD1. This receptor was obtained from a woman aged 40 to 50 in good health. Specimen: blood. The CDR3 region has the DNA TGTGCCAGCAGCCTTCAGGACAGGGGGAAAGGCTACACCTTC. Translating it yields CASSLQDRGKGYTF.